The 13 T cell receptor beta chains in this list originate from one sample, sequenced in a study of vaccination and CD4 T cells after COVID-19. With the Oncomine TCR Beta short-read assay, DNA from cultured CD4+ T cells was sequenced. MiXCR, run by TCRdb on the PCR reads, gives a single entry per CDR3 protein. The sample records 9,000 to 13,000 distinct CDR3 sequences, about 45% being singletons. These receptors are not linked to any known antigen. Treatment described: approximately nine-day PBMC culture with coronavirus spike peptide pools or control peptides (ViraFEST assay). The sequenced sample consisted of CD4+ T cells from blood, cultured in vitro. The receptors come from a human donor who had recovered from COVID-19.

This clonotype was picked up a small number of times. The chain employs TRBV24-1 and TRBJ2-5; the match to TRBD1 covers 9 bases. The CDR3 consists of 15 residues. The junction had 7 bases not matched to a gene; V was cut back by 5 bases and J by 4 bases. Germline CDR1 KGHDR, CDR2 SFDVKD. CDR3 protein: CATSAPDRGRETQYF. In DNA, the CDR3 is TGTGCCACCAGTGCCCCCGACAGGGGGAGAGAGACCCAGTACTTC.

This rearrangement joins TRBV20-1 to TRBJ2-3; 12 positions match TRBD2. This CDR3 has 14 amino acids. J gave up 3 bases and V 5 bases, and 3 bases lay outside the gene matches. Germline V gene data show CDR1 as DFQATT and CDR2 as SNEGSKA (reference sequence). CDR3 sequence (DNA): TGCAGTGCTCTGACTAGCGGGGGAACAGATACGCAGTATTTT. It translates to CSALTSGGTDTQYF.

V gene TRBV4-3 combines with J gene TRBJ2-7, with D unresolved. V lost 0 bases to trimming and J lost 2 bases, with 14 bases between them. The germline V gene encodes CDR1 LGHNA and CDR2 YSLEER. The CDR3 spans 16 residues. CDR3 DNA sequence: TGCGCCAGCAGCCAAGATCGGTTCGGTGCGGCCTACGAGCAGTACTTC. Its protein is CASSQDRFGAAYEQYF.

The J gene is TRBJ2-7, the V gene TRBV24-1; D is ambiguous. The CDR3 contains 11 residues. Deletions cut 12 bases from V and 6 bases from J, with 14 bases between. CDR1 and CDR2 (germline): KGHDR, SFDVKD. CDR3: CAWADACEQYF. CDR3 in DNA: TGTGCCTGGGCTGATGCCTGCGAGCAGTACTTC.

This clonotype is termed medium-sized. The chain carries TRBV5-1 and TRBJ1-1; D gene unclear. Trimming removed 0 bases at V and 1 base at J, with 4 bases between. Germline loops: CDR1 SGHRS, CDR2 YFSETQ. This CDR3 spans 13 amino acids. CDR3 sequence reads: CASSLVRNTEAFF. CDR3 nucleotides: TGCGCCAGCAGCTTGGTCAGGAACACTGAAGCTTTCTTT.

V usage is TRBV2 and J usage is TRBJ1-2; D perhaps matches TRBD1 (5 bases). Trimming stripped 2 bases from V and 4 bases from J, with 11 bases between. CDR3 length: 14 residues. CDR1 and CDR2 from the germline V gene are SNHLY and FYNNEI. CDR3 in DNA: TGTGCCAGCAGTGAACGTGAGGGGCCCTATGGCTACACCTTC. Encoded protein: CASSEREGPYGYTF.

The V and J genes are TRBV10-1 and TRBJ1-1; the match to TRBD1 covers 7 bases. Germline CDR1 WNHNN, CDR2 SYGVQD (reference sequence). Trimming took 5 bases from V and 4 from J; bases not matched to a gene: 7. The CDR3 consists of 14 residues. The CDR3 region is CASSNRQGRTEAFF. CDR3 bases: TGCGCCAGCAGTAACCGACAGGGACGCACTGAAGCTTTCTTT.

This chain links TRBV6-1 with TRBJ1-1, with a tentative D call TRBD1 (6 bases). Germline V gene sequence: CDR1 MNHNS, CDR2 SASEGT. V lost 0 bases and J lost 5, with 13 bases in between. The CDR3 runs 15 residues. This CDR3 reads CASSEARGGRTEAFF. For the CDR3, the DNA is TGTGCCAGCAGTGAAGCTAGGGGGGGGCGGACTGAAGCTTTCTTT.

This clonotype has a handful of counts. V and J are TRBV20-1 and TRBJ2-5; no definite D call. Trimming stripped 6 bases from V and 1 base from J, with 9 bases between. CDR1 and CDR2 (germline): DFQATT, SNEGSKA (reference sequence). The CDR3 has 12 residues. The CDR3 protein is CSAQSAQETQYF. In DNA, the CDR3 is TGCAGTGCACAAAGCGCCCAAGAGACCCAGTACTTC.

The rearrangement uses TRBV6-1 and TRBJ2-3; the D gene could be TRBD1 or TRBD2 (5 bases each). Trimming took 8 bases from V and 2 from J, leaving 14 bases between them. The CDR3 has 14 residues. CDR1 and CDR2 (germline): MNHNS, SASEGT. The CDR3 bases are TGTGCCAGCGTGACTGGGGGAAACACAGATACGCAGTATTTT. It is translated as CASVTGGNTDTQYF.

This clonotype was detected a few times. The chain has TRBV11-3 and TRBJ1-2, with a possible D match to TRBD1 (5 bases). The CDR3 totals 15 residues. CDR1 and CDR2 (germline): SGHNT, YENEEA. Trimming pared 4 bases from V and 6 bases from J, leaving 18 bases between. The CDR3 DNA follows: TGTGCCAGCAGCTCCACTCCAGGGTCTGTTAATGGCTACACCTTC. Its protein product is CASSSTPGSVNGYTF. The entire variable domain, with the rest obtained from reference TRBV11-3 and TRBJ1-2, is as follows: EAGVVQSPRYKIIEKKQPVAFWCNPISGHNTLYWYLQNLGQGPELLIRYENEEAVDDSQLPKDRFSAERLKGVDSTLKIQPAELGDSAVYLCASSSTPGSVNGYTFGSGTRLTVV.

V usage is TRBV5-1 and J usage is TRBJ2-3; either TRBD1 or TRBD2 may fit D (5 bases each). Trimming stripped 1 base from V and 0 bases from J, with 9 bases between. The germline CDR1 and CDR2 sequences are SGHRS and YFSETQ. The CDR3 loop spans 15 amino acids. Here the CDR3 reads CASSLFWGSTDTQYF. CDR3 in DNA: TGCGCCAGCAGCTTGTTTTGGGGGAGCACAGATACGCAGTATTTT. The full variable domain, in which reference TRBV5-1 and TRBJ2-3 provide the parts outside the CDR3, is KAGVTQTPRYLIKTRGQQVTLSCSPISGHRSVSWYQQTPGQGLQFLFEYFSETQRNKGNFPGRFSGRQFSNSRSEMNVSTLELGDSALYLCASSLFWGSTDTQYFGPGTRLTVL.

The chain links TRBV11-2 to TRBJ1-3; D may be TRBD1 (5 bases). CDR1 is SGHAT, CDR2 FQNNGV, per germline. Deletions cut 3 bases from V and 4 bases from J, with 13 bases between. CDR3 length: 15 residues. CDR3 nucleotide sequence: TGTGCCAGCAGCTTGATTGCAGGGTTCGGAAACACCATATATTTT. Amino acids: CASSLIAGFGNTIYF. Variable domain in full (rest from reference TRBV11-2 and TRBJ1-3): EAGVAQSPRYKIIEKRQSVAFWCNPISGHATLYWYQQILGQGPKLLIQFQNNGVVDDSQLPKDRFSAERLKGVDSTLKIQPAKLEDSAVYLCASSLIAGFGNTIYFGEGSWLTVV.